Following are 15 T cell receptor beta chains from one sample sequenced in a study of T cell repertoires in cytomegalovirus infection. From the reads, TCRdb called clonotypes with MiXCR, one entry per CDR3 protein. The profile shows 560,000 or so distinct CDR3 sequences, approximately 15% of them singletons. Material: CD8+ T cells from PBMCs. These TCRs come from a human donor in good health (CMV status not recorded). Some clones in this sample may be carry-over from other donors' samples.

This sequence joins TRBV19 and TRBJ1-1, with TRBD1 identical over 7 bases. Germline CDR1 LNHDA, CDR2 SQIVND (reference sequence). The J segment lost 5 bases and the V segment lost 4 bases, leaving 4 bases of the junction unmatched. CDR3 length: 13 amino acids. Here the CDR3 reads CASSKGGDTEAFF. CDR3 nucleotide sequence: TGTGCCAGTAGTAAAGGGGGCGATACTGAAGCTTTCTTT.

This clonotype has more than one count but fewer than ten. V and J are TRBV7-3 and TRBJ1-1, with D tentatively TRBD1 (6 bases). V lost 2 bases, J lost 7 bases, and 23 bases lay in between. The length of the CDR3 is 17 residues. Germline loops: CDR1 SGHTA, CDR2 FQGTGA. CDR3 nucleotides: TGTGCCAGCAGCTTAGGAACCACAGGGTTAGGGATGGGTGAAGCTTTCTTT. Translation gives CASSLGTTGLGMGEAFF. Variable domain in full (rest from reference TRBV7-3 and TRBJ1-1): GAGVSQTPSNKVTEKGKYVELRCDPISGHTALYWYRQSLGQGPEFLIYFQGTGAADDSGLPNDRFFAVRPEGSVSTLKIQRTERGDSAVYLCASSLGTTGLGMGEAFFGQGTRLTVV.

This clonotype has at least ten counts. The genes are TRBV7-3 and TRBJ2-1, with 9 bases aligning to TRBD2. J lost 3 bases, V lost 4 bases, and 13 bases had no gene match. The CDR3 is 18 amino acids. CDR1 and CDR2 from the germline V gene are SGHTA and FQGTGA. The chain's CDR3 is CASSSPSLAGAVYNEQFF. In DNA, the CDR3 is TGTGCCAGCAGCTCCCCTTCTTTAGCGGGAGCTGTCTACAATGAGCAGTTCTTC.

This clonotype came up a few times. The chain links TRBV20-1 to TRBJ1-1; possible D gene TRBD1, 6 bases. The germline gives CDR1 DFQATT, CDR2 SNEGSKA (reference sequence). The CDR3 consists of 14 residues. Between the trimmed V and J ends, which lost 5 bases and 0 bases, there was a span of 13 bases. The DNA of the CDR3 is TGCAGTGCTGTCGGGGGGGCCTTGAACACTGAAGCTTTCTTT. It is translated as CSAVGGALNTEAFF.

This clonotype came up many times. This chain uses TRBV27 with TRBJ1-1, with a possible D match to TRBD1 (6 bases). CDR1 and CDR2 from the germline V gene are MNHEY and SMNVEV (reference sequence). The CDR3 is made up of 16 amino acids. V was shortened by 3 bases and J by 1 base, with 15 bases between the two germline ends. CDR3 sequence: CASSFWGGGTNTEAFF. The DNA for the CDR3 is TGTGCCAGCAGTTTTTGGGGAGGGGGGACGAACACTGAAGCTTTCTTT.

This clonotype occurred many times. This rearrangement joins TRBV7-2 to TRBJ2-1; D tentatively reads TRBD1 or TRBD2 (5 bases each). V was clipped by 5 bases and J by 7 bases, with 18 bases between them. Germline CDR1 reads SGHTA; CDR2 reads FQGNSA. This CDR3 is 15 amino acids long. The CDR3 reads CASSAGPLRGNEQFF. In DNA form, the CDR3 reads TGTGCCAGCAGCGCAGGCCCATTGAGGGGAAATGAGCAGTTCTTC.

This clonotype was recorded many times. The chain uses TRBV7-8 and TRBJ1-3, with 8 bases lining up with TRBD1. CDR1 and CDR2 (germline): SGHVS, FQNEAQ. Trimming removed 2 bases from V and 5 bases from J; junction bases left unmatched: 8. The CDR3 contains 16 residues. The CDR3 here is CASSLFGQGARNTIYF. The DNA for the CDR3 is TGTGCCAGCAGCTTATTTGGACAGGGTGCTCGAAACACCATATATTTT.

This clonotype was seen ten or more times. The CDR3 coding sequence is TGTGCCAGCAGCTTAGTGGGACACCCCCTTGGCGGGGAGCTGTTTTTT. Translating gives CASSLVGHPLGGELFF. The V and J genes are TRBV7-2 and TRBJ2-2; D may be TRBD1 (6 bases). The V end was cut by 1 base, the J end by 7 bases, with 16 bases between. The germline V gene encodes CDR1 SGHTA and CDR2 FQGNSA. The CDR3 is made up of 16 amino acids.

This clonotype was observed a handful of times. At one of its ends the junction is not consistent with the germline gene, which may arise from a read error. The chain combines TRBV6-2 or TRBV6-3 with TRBJ1-2; TRBD1 agrees at 8 bases. This CDR3 spans 15 amino acids. The germline V gene has CDR1 MNHEY and CDR2 SVGEGT. For the CDR3, the DNA is TGTGCCAGCAGTTCGACAGGGGCCCGATACTATGGCTACATCTTC. It encodes CASSSTGARYYGYIF.

This clonotype has just a few counts. V usage is TRBV14 and J usage is TRBJ2-1; D possibly corresponds to TRBD2 (5 bases). The CDR3 is made up of 13 amino acids. CDR1 SGHDN and CDR2 FVKESK come from the germline V gene. The V and J ends lost 1 base and 9 bases respectively, with 10 bases between them. CDR3 DNA: TGTGCCAGCAGCCAAGTTCTACGGGGTGAGCAGTTCTTC. This translates into CASSQVLRGEQFF.

In its sample, this clonotype was seen a few times. The chain employs TRBV7-6 and TRBJ1-1; no clear D gene. Per germline, CDR1 SGHVS and CDR2 FNYEAQ. The CDR3 loop spans 15 amino acids. V was trimmed by 0 bases and J by 1 base, leaving 9 bases between them. Written as DNA, the CDR3 is TGTGCCAGCAGCTTAGCTAGGTCGGCGAACACTGAAGCTTTCTTT. As protein: CASSLARSANTEAFF.

There are many counts of this clonotype. The V call is TRBV6-1, the J call TRBJ1-6; TRBD1 matches at 8 bases. The CDR3 has 16 amino acids. Unmatched junction bases numbered 4, after V lost 6 bases and J lost 0 bases. The germline gives CDR1 MNHNS, CDR2 SASEGT. CDR3 protein: CASRDRDYSYNSPLHF. The CDR3 nucleotides are TGTGCCAGCAGGGACAGGGATTACTCCTATAATTCACCCCTCCACTTT.

The J gene is TRBJ2-7, the V gene TRBV29-1, with D possibly being TRBD1 or TRBD2 (6 bases each). The CDR3 runs to 13 residues. Germline-derived CDR1 and CDR2 are SQVTM and ANQGSEA. Trimming took 3 bases from V and 5 from J, leaving 14 bases between them. CDR3 nucleotides: TGCAGCGTTGATCTAGGGGGGTCGGACGAGCAGTACTTC. Amino acids: CSVDLGGSDEQYF.

This clonotype was observed a few times. The CDR3 region is CASSTGTRNQPQHF. The CDR3 DNA follows: TGTGCCAGCAGTACCGGGACACGGAATCAGCCCCAGCATTTT. The rearrangement links TRBV12-3 or TRBV12-4 to TRBJ1-5, with D perhaps matching TRBD1 (6 bases). Trimming removed 5 bases at V and 4 bases at J, with 12 bases between. The CDR3 runs 14 residues.

The rearrangement uses TRBV6-5 and TRBJ1-6; the match to TRBD1 covers 8 bases. Trimming took 6 bases from V and 10 from J; bases not matched to a gene: 8. Germline V gene sequence: CDR1 MNHEY, CDR2 SVGAGI. CDR3 length: 14 amino acids. The CDR3 sequence: CASSWTGTGSPLHF. The CDR3 DNA follows: TGTGCCAGCAGCTGGACAGGGACGGGATCACCCCTCCACTTT.